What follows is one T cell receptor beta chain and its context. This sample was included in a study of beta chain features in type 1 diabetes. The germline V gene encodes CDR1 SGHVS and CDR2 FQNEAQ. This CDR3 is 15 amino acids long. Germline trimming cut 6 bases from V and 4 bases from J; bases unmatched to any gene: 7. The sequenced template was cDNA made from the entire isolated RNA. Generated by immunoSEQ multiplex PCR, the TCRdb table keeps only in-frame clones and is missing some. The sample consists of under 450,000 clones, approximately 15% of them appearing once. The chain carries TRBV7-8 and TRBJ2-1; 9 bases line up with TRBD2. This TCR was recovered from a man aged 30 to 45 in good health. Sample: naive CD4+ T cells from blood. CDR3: CASSLSSGEYNEQFF. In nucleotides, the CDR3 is TGTGCCAGCAGTCTCTCTAGCGGGGAATACAATGAGCAGTTCTTC.